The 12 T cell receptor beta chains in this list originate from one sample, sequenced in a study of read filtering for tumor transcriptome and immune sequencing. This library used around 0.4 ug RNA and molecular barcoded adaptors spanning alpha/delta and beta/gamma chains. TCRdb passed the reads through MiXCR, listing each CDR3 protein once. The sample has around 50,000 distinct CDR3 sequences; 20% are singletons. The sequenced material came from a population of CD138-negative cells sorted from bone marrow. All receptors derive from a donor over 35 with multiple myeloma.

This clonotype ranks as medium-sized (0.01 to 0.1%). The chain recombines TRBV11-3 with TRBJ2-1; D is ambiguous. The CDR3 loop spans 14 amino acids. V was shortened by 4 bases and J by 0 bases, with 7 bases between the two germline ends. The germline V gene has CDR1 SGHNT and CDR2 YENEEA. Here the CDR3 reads CASSSGSSYNEQFF. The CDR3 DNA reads TGTGCCAGCAGCTCTGGTAGCTCCTACAATGAGCAGTTCTTC.

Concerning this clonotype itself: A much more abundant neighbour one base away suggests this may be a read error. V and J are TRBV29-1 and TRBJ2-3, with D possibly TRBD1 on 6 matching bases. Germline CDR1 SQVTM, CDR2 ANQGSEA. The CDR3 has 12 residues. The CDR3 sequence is CSATDSSDTRYF. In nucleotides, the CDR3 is TGCAGCGCGACGGACAGTTCCGATACGCGGTATTTT.

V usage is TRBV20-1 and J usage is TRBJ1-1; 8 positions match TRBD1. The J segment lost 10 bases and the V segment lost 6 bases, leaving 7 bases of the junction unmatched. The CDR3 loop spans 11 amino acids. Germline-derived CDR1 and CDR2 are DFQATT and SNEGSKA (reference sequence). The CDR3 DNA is TGCAGTGCAACCCTTGACAGGGGAGCTTTCTTT. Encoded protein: CSATLDRGAFF.

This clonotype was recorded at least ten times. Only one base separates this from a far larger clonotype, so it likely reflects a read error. CDR3 DNA sequence: TGTACCAGCAGCCGCTGGGACAGGGGTAATGAGCAGTTCTTC. Protein product: CTSSRWDRGNEQFF. J is TRBJ2-1 and V is TRBV12-3 or TRBV12-4; TRBD1 agrees at 10 bases. The CDR3 totals 14 residues.

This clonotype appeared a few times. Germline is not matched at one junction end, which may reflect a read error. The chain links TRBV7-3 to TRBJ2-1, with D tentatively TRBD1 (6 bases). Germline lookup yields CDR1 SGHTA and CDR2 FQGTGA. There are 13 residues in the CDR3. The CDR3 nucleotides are TGTGCTAGCAGCCCATACAGGGATGATGAGCAGTTCTTC. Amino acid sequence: CASSPYRDDEQFF.

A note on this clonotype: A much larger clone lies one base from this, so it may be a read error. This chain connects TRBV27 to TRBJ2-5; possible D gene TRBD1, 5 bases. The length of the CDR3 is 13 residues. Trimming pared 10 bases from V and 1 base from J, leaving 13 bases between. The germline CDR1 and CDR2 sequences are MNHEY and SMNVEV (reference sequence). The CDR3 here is CATAAGCQETQYF. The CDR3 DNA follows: TGTGCCACAGCCGCAGGGTGCCAAGAGACCCAGTACTTC.

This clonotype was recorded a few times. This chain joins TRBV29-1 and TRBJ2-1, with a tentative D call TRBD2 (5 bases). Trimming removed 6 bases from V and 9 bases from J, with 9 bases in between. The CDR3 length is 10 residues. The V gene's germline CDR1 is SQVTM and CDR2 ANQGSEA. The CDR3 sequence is CSVRTGEQFF. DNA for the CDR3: TGCAGCGTGAGGACTGGTGAGCAGTTCTTC.

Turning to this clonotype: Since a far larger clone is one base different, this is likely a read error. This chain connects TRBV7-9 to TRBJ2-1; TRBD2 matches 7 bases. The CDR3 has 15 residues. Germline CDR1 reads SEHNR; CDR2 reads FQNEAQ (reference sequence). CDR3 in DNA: TGTGCCGGCAGAGAAAGCGGGGACTCCTACAATGAGCAGTTCTTC. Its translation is CAGRESGDSYNEQFF.

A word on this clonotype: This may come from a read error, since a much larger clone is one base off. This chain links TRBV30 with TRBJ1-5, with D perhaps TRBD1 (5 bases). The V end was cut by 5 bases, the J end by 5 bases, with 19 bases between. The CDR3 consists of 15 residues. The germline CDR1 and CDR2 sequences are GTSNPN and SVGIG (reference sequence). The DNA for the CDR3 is TGTGCCTGGGCCCCGGTGGGACGCAACGATCAGCCCCAGCATTTT. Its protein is CAWAPVGRNDQPQHF.

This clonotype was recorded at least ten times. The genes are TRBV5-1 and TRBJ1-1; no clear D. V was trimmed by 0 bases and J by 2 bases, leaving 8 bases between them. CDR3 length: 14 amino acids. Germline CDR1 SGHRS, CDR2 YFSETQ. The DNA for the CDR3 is TGCGCCAGCAGCTTGGACGGGTCTAACACTGAAGCTTTCTTT. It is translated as CASSLDGSNTEAFF.

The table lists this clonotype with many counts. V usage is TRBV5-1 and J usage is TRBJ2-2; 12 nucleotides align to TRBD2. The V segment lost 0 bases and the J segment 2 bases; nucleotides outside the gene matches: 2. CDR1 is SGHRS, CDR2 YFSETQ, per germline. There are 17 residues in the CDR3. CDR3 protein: CASSLASGGANTGELFF. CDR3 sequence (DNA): TGCGCCAGCAGCTTGGCTAGCGGGGGGGCAAACACCGGGGAGCTGTTTTTT.

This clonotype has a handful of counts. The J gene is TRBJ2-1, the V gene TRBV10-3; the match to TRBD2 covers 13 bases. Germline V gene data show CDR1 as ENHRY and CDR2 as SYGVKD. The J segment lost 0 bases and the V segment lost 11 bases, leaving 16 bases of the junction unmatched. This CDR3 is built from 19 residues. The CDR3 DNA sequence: TGTGCCGCTTTCGCAACCGGGACTAGCGGGATGGGCTCCTACAATGAGCAGTTCTTC. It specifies CAAFATGTSGMGSYNEQFF.